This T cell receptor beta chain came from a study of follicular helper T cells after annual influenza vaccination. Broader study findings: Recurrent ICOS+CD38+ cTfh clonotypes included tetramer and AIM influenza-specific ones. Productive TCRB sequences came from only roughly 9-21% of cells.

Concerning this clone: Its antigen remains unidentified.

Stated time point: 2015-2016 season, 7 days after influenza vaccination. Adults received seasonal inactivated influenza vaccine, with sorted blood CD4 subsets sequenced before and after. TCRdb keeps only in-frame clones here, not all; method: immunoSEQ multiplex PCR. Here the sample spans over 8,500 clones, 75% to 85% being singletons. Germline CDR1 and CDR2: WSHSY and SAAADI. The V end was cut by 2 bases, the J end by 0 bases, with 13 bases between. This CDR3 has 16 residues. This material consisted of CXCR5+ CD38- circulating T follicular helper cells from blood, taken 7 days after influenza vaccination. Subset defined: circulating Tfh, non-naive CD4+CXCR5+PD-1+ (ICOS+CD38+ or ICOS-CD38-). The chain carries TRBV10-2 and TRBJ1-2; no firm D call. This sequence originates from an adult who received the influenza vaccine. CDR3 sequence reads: CASSEHGLTSNYGYTF. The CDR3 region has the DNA TGCGCCAGCAGTGAGCACGGACTTACCTCTAACTATGGCTACACCTTC.